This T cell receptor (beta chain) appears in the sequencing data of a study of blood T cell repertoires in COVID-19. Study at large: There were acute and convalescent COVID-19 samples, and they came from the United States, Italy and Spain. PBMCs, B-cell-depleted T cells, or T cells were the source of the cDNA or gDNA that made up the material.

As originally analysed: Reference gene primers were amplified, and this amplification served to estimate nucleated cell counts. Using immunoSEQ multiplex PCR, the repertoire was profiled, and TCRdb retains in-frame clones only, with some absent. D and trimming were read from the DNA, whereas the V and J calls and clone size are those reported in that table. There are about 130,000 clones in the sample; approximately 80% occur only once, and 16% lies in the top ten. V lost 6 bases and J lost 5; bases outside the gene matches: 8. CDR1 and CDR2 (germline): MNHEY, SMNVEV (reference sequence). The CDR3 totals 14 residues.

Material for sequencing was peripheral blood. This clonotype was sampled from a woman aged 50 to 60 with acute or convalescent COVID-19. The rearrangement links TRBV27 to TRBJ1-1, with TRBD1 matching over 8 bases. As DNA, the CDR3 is TGTGCCAGCAGCCAGACAGGGGCTAGGACTGAAGCTTTCTTT. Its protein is CASSQTGARTEAFF.